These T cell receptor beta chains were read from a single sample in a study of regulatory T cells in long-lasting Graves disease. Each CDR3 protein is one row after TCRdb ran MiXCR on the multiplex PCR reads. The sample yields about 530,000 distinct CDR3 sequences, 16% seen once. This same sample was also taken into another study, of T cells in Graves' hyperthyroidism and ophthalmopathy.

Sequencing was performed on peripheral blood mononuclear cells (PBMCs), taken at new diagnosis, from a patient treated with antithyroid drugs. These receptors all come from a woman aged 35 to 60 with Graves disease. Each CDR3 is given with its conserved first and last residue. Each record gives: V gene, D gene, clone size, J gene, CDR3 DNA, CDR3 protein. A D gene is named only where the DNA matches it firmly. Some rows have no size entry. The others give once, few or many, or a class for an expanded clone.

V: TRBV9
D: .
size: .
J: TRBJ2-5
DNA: TGTGCCAGCAGCCAAAAGGGACGGACTCAAGAGACCCAGTACTTC
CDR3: CASSQKGRTQETQYF

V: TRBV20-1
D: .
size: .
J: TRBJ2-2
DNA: TGCAGTGCTAGAGCCCCCGATTGGGGGCAGCTGTTTTTT
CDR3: CSARAPDWGQLFF

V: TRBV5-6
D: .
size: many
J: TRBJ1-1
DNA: TGTGCCAGCAGCTGGGGACCAGTGAACACTGAAGCTTTCTTT
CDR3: CASSWGPVNTEAFF

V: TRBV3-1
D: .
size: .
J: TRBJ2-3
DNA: TGTGCCAGCAGCCCTACCCTTCCGGGGGCCCTAGGAACAGATACGCAGTATTTT
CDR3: CASSPTLPGALGTDTQYF

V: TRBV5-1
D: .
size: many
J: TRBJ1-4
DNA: TGCGCCAGCAGCGCAAATACCGGGACGGGAGAAAAACTGTTTTTT
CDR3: CASSANTGTGEKLFF

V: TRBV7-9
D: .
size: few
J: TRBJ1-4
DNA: TGTGCCAGCAGCCGTTCGGGGGGTATTGAAAAACTGTTTTTT
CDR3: CASSRSGGIEKLFF

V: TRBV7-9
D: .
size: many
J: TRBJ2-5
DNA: TGTGCCAGCAGTTTAGCCGGGGAGACCCAGTACTTC
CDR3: CASSLAGETQYF

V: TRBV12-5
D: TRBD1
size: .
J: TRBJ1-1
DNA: TGTGCTAGTGGTTTGGTAAGATCGGGACAGGGGGTGGTGAACACTGAAGCTTTCTTT
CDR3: CASGLVRSGQGVVNTEAFF

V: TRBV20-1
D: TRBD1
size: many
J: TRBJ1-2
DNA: TGCAGTGCTCTAGACAGGGGGCTTGGCTATGGCTACACCTTC
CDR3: CSALDRGLGYGYTF

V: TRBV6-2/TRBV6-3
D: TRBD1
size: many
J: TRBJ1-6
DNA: TGTGCCAGCAGTTACTCAGGGCAGGGGGCAAATAATTCACCCCTCCACTTT
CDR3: CASSYSGQGANNSPLHF

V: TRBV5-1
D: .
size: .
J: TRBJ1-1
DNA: TGCGCCAGCAGCTCGGGAGCTATGATAGACACTGAAGCTTTCTTT
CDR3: CASSSGAMIDTEAFF

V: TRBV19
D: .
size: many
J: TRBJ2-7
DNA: TGTGCCAGTAGAAGCAGCGGCAGCGAGCAGTACTTC
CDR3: CASRSSGSEQYF

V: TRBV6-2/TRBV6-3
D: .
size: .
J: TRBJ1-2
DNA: TGTGCCAGCAGTGAGCAGAGAAACTATGGCTACACCTTC
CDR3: CASSEQRNYGYTF

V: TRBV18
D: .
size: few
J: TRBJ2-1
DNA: TGTGCCAGCTCACCCCTTTTAGTGGGGGTGGGCAATGAGCAGTTCTTC
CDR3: CASSPLLVGVGNEQFF

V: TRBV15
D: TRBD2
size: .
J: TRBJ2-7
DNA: TGTGCCACCAGCACGGGACTAGTGGTCGCCAGCTCCTACGAGCAGTACTTC
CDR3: CATSTGLVVASSYEQYF

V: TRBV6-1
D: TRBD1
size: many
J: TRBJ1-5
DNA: TGTGCCAGCAGTGATCCTATGGGACAGGGGGCATATAGCAATCAGCCCCAGCATTTT
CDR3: CASSDPMGQGAYSNQPQHF

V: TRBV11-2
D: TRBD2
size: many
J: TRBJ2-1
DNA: TGTGCCAGCAGCCTAGCGGGGGGGGCTAACAATGAGCAGTTCTTC
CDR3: CASSLAGGANNEQFF